The 24 T cell receptor beta chains in this list originate from one sample, sequenced in a study of STAT3 mutations in large granular lymphocyte leukemia. No antigen is known for these receptors. Only in-frame clones appear in the TCRdb table, and some are missing; sequencing was by immunoSEQ multiplex PCR. The data hold 25,000 to 40,000 clones, with around 86% observed a single time. The study, taken as a whole, reports: Every T-LGLL patient had at least one immunodominant TCRbeta clonotype.

Specimen: peripheral blood mononuclear cells. The receptors stem from a man in his fifties or sixties with T-cell large granular lymphocyte leukemia. Some clones in this sample may be carry-over from other donors' samples.

V and J are TRBV2 and TRBJ2-7, with unresolved D. Germline CDR1 and CDR2: SNHLY and FYNNEI. The germline V and J ends were trimmed by 7 bases and 2 bases, with 6 bases remaining between them. This CDR3 region has 11 residues. The CDR3 bases are TGTGCCAGCAATACAGCCTACGAGCAGTACTTC. Protein product: CASNTAYEQYF.

The chain combines TRBV27 with TRBJ2-3; unclear D gene. Per germline, CDR1 MNHEY and CDR2 SMNVEV (reference sequence). V dropped 0 bases and J dropped 0 bases, with 4 bases sitting between them. This CDR3 is 14 amino acids long. The CDR3 region has the DNA TGTGCCAGCAGTTTATCCACTAGCACAGATACGCAGTATTTT. The encoded protein is CASSLSTSTDTQYF.

The chain joins TRBV2 to TRBJ2-7, with D perhaps matching TRBD2 (6 bases). The germline gives CDR1 SNHLY, CDR2 FYNNEI. Trimming stripped 2 bases from V and 6 bases from J, with 11 bases between. This CDR3 region has 13 residues. CDR3 sequence: CASSEPSGVEQYF. CDR3 coding DNA: TGTGCCAGCAGTGAACCCTCGGGGGTCGAGCAGTACTTC.

This chain links TRBV18 with TRBJ2-5, with D uncertain. Trimming shortened V by 6 bases and J by 2 bases, and 10 bases separated the two germline ends. The CDR3 runs 13 residues. Germline loops: CDR1 KGHSH, CDR2 LQKENI. The CDR3 is CASSLSLQETQYF. CDR3 nucleotide sequence: TGTGCCAGCTCGCTCTCTTTGCAAGAGACCCAGTACTTC.

V and J are TRBV27 and TRBJ2-7, with TRBD1 identical over 7 bases. Germline V gene lookup returns CDR1 MNHEY and CDR2 SMNVEV (reference sequence). This CDR3 is 13 amino acids long. The J segment lost 3 bases and the V segment lost 5 bases, leaving 4 bases of the junction unmatched. CDR3 in amino acids: CASSRDSFYEQYF. The CDR3 DNA reads TGTGCCAGCAGTCGGGACAGTTTCTACGAGCAGTACTTC.

The chain combines TRBV25-1 with TRBJ1-1; 7 nucleotides align to TRBD1. The J segment lost 0 bases and the V segment lost 9 bases, leaving 4 bases of the junction unmatched. The CDR3 extends over 13 amino acids. Germline V gene sequence: CDR1 MGHDK, CDR2 SYGVNS. The CDR3 DNA follows: TGTGCCAGGCTACAGGGGTTGAACACTGAAGCTTTCTTT. This translates into CARLQGLNTEAFF. Together with reference TRBV25-1 and TRBJ1-1, the CDR3 gives the full variable domain: EADIYQTPRYLVIGTGKKITLECSQTMGHDKMYWYQQDPGMELHLIHYSYGVNSTEKGDLSSESTVSRIRTEHFPLTLESARPSHTSQYLCARLQGLNTEAFFGQGTRLTVV.

The rearrangement uses TRBV7-9 and TRBJ2-1, with D perhaps matching TRBD2 (6 bases). CDR3 size: 15 residues. CDR1 is SEHNR and CDR2 is FQNEAQ in the germline V gene (reference sequence). V lost 5 bases, J lost 6 bases, and 17 bases lay in between. The CDR3 sequence: CASSSRDLTSNEQFF. The CDR3 DNA sequence: TGTGCCAGCAGCAGCCGGGACTTAACCTCCAATGAGCAGTTCTTC.

The chain couples TRBV6-5 to TRBJ2-7, with 9 bases fitting TRBD2. The CDR3 extends over 14 amino acids. Trimming took 6 bases from V and 2 from J; bases not matched to a gene: 5. Per germline, CDR1 MNHEY and CDR2 SVGAGI. The CDR3 loop reads CASRRLAATYEQYF. The CDR3 coding sequence is TGTGCCAGCAGGCGACTAGCGGCAACCTACGAGCAGTACTTC.

The V and J genes are TRBV5-1 and TRBJ2-5, with 8 bases aligning to TRBD2. This CDR3 is built from 16 residues. Germline V lookup: CDR1 SGHRS, CDR2 YFSETQ. Trimming at V came to 0 bases and at J to 2 bases, leaving 6 bases not matched to a gene. CDR3 sequence (DNA): TGCGCCAGCAGCTTGGCCAAAGCGGGAGTTCAAGAGACCCAGTACTTC. This encodes CASSLAKAGVQETQYF.

This rearrangement joins TRBV7-2 to TRBJ1-1; 8 bases map to TRBD1. The germline V gene has CDR1 SGHTA and CDR2 FQGNSA. This CDR3 spans 16 amino acids. J was trimmed by 0 bases and V by 4 bases; bases with no gene match: 7. The CDR3 coding sequence is TGTGCCAGCAGCTCCCAGGGGGCAGGGGTGAACACTGAAGCTTTCTTT. Encoded protein: CASSSQGAGVNTEAFF.

J is TRBJ2-7 and V is TRBV23-1; 7 bases agree with TRBD1. TRBV23-1 is placed among ORFs of uncertain function. This CDR3 has 14 residues. J lost 3 bases, V lost 3 bases, and 5 bases had no gene match. The CDR3 coding sequence is TGCGCCAGCAGTCAGGGACAGCCTTACTACGAGCAGTACTTC. This translates into CASSQGQPYYEQYF.

This chain links TRBV5-1 with TRBJ1-1; 7 bases align to TRBD1. Trimming removed 2 bases from V and 0 bases from J; junction bases left unmatched: 7. Germline CDR1 and CDR2: SGHRS and YFSETQ. The CDR3 runs 16 residues. CDR3 bases: TGCGCCAGCAGCTTTAGCGAGGGACAGATGAACACTGAAGCTTTCTTT. Translated: CASSFSEGQMNTEAFF.

The chain couples TRBV5-1 to TRBJ1-5, with D hard to call. The CDR3 is made up of 13 amino acids. The germline V gene has CDR1 SGHRS and CDR2 YFSETQ. Deletions cut 4 bases from V and 0 bases from J, with 5 bases between. The CDR3 nucleotides read TGCGCCAGCAGCGGGAATAGCAATCAGCCCCAGCATTTT. Translating it yields CASSGNSNQPQHF. Full variable domain (outside the CDR3, taken from reference TRBV5-1 and TRBJ1-5): KAGVTQTPRYLIKTRGQQVTLSCSPISGHRSVSWYQQTPGQGLQFLFEYFSETQRNKGNFPGRFSGRQFSNSRSEMNVSTLELGDSALYLCASSGNSNQPQHFGDGTRLSIL.

The chain employs TRBV7-8 and TRBJ2-7; D assignment may be TRBD1 or TRBD2 (6 bases each). CDR1 is SGHVS and CDR2 is FQNEAQ in the germline V gene. This CDR3 is built from 17 residues. The V end was cut by 5 bases, the J end by 1 base, with 21 bases between. CDR3 sequence reads: CASSPGAGTYTSYEQYF. The CDR3 DNA is TGTGCCAGCAGCCCAGGGGCCGGGACTTACACTTCCTACGAGCAGTACTTC.

This chain links TRBV20-1 with TRBJ2-5, with D possibly matching TRBD2 (6 bases). Between the trimmed V and J ends, which lost 5 bases and 4 bases, there was a span of 8 bases. The CDR3 is 11 residues long. CDR1 is DFQATT, CDR2 SNEGSKA, per germline (reference sequence). The CDR3 is CSAPAGETQYF. The CDR3 bases are TGCAGTGCTCCAGCGGGAGAGACCCAGTACTTC.

This rearrangement joins TRBV19 to TRBJ2-7; D is ambiguous. V lost 1 base and J lost 8, with 12 bases in between. From germline, CDR1 is LNHDA and CDR2 SQIVND (reference sequence). CDR3 length equals 13 residues. The CDR3, as DNA: TGTGCCAGTAGTATAGGGCCCCAAGGGAAGCAGTACTTC. This encodes CASSIGPQGKQYF.

The V call is TRBV28, the J call TRBJ1-2, with 9 bases lining up with TRBD1. The CDR3 is 14 residues long. Trimming at V came to 5 bases and at J to 7 bases, leaving 8 bases not matched to a gene. From germline, CDR1 is MDHEN and CDR2 SYDVKM. CDR3: CASSTAGTGSGYTF. The CDR3 DNA follows: TGTGCCAGCAGTACCGCCGGGACAGGGAGTGGCTACACCTTC.

The chain joins TRBV5-6 to TRBJ1-1; no definite D call. V was pared by 0 bases and J by 4 bases, with 19 bases between. CDR3 length equals 17 residues. Germline values: CDR1 SGHDT, CDR2 YYEEEE. In DNA form, the CDR3 reads TGTGCCAGCAGCTTGGATGGTCCTGGTCAAGGGTTCACTGAAGCTTTCTTT. Its translation: CASSLDGPGQGFTEAFF.

This sequence joins TRBV14 and TRBJ2-7; no clear D. The V gene lost 4 bases and the J gene lost 0 bases, with 13 bases spanning the gap. The CDR3 has 15 amino acids. Germline V gene sequence: CDR1 SGHDN, CDR2 FVKESK. The CDR3 is CASSPPGFSSYEQYF. DNA of the CDR3: TGTGCCAGCAGCCCTCCGGGTTTTAGCTCCTACGAGCAGTACTTC.

CDR3: CASSSPRGPNMNTEAFF. CDR3 DNA sequence: TGTGCCAGTAGTAGCCCGCGAGGGCCTAATATGAACACTGAAGCTTTCTTT. This chain uses TRBV19 with TRBJ1-1; D call uncertain. The CDR3 has 17 residues. Trimming took 4 bases from V and 0 from J, leaving 18 bases between them. Germline CDR1 is LNHDA and CDR2 is SQIVND (reference sequence).

The rearrangement joins TRBV10-3 to TRBJ2-5; D possibly corresponds to TRBD1 (10 bases). The germline V gene encodes CDR1 ENHRY and CDR2 SYGVKD. The CDR3 runs 15 residues. Trimming took 2 bases from V and 9 from J, leaving 19 bases between them. As DNA, the CDR3 is TGTGCCATCAGTGAGGGGCTAGCGGGGACAGGGGCCCAGTACTTC. Amino acids: CAISEGLAGTGAQYF.

The CDR3 sequence: CASSLPPGTGDYTF. CDR3 in DNA: TGCGCCAGCAGCCTACCCCCCGGGACAGGGGACTACACCTTC. The genes are TRBV5-1 and TRBJ1-2; 10 bases align to TRBD1. The ends lost 4 bases at V and 10 bases at J; junction bases unmatched: 10. Germline V lookup: CDR1 SGHRS, CDR2 YFSETQ. CDR3 size: 14 residues.

The V and J genes are TRBV7-9 and TRBJ2-7; 9 bases are a match to TRBD2. The CDR3 runs to 16 residues. In germline, CDR1 is SEHNR, CDR2 FQNEAQ (reference sequence). Losses at the gene ends were 0 bases for V and 5 bases for J; bases not matched to a gene: 8. The CDR3 bases are TGTGCCAGCAGCTTAGCGGGTAGCGGGAGAATCCACGAGCAGTACTTC. Encoded protein: CASSLAGSGRIHEQYF. The full variable domain, in which reference TRBV7-9 and TRBJ2-7 provide the parts outside the CDR3, is DTGVSQNPRHKITKRGQNVTFRCDPISEHNRLYWYRQTLGQGPEFLTYFQNEAQLEKSRLLSDRFSAERPKGSFSTLEIQRTEQGDSAMYLCASSLAGSGRIHEQYFGPGTRLTVT.

The chain's CDR3 is CASSLTGFVNEQYF. In DNA form, the CDR3 reads TGTGCCAGCAGTCTGACGGGTTTTGTCAACGAGCAGTACTTC. The chain is built from TRBV28 and TRBJ2-7; D gene ambiguous. Germline assignment: CDR1 MDHEN and CDR2 SYDVKM. V was trimmed by 5 bases and J by 5 bases, leaving 16 bases between them. This CDR3 contains 14 residues.